Sequencing of this TCR beta chain was carried out in a study of regulatory T cells in long-lasting Graves disease (dated by TCRdb to the early 2020s). Regarding the complete study: Patients with newly diagnosed Graves' disease had been on antithyroid drugs for under 3 months. Patients with persistent Graves' disease were compared with patients with newly diagnosed Graves' disease using TCR sequencing and RNA sequencing of peripheral blood. The study was registered as a clinical trial and conducted in China. A total of approximately 35 samples were covered by TCR sequencing, comprising around 13 persistent and roughly 20 newly diagnosed Graves' disease patients.

At the junction V is shortened by 2 bases and J by 9 bases, with 17 bases in between. The CDR3 starts with the cysteine, ends with the phenylalanine, and has 16 residues. Only CDR3 DNA is held: 48 bases, read in frame from base 1. The germline V gene supplies CDR1 SNHLY and CDR2 FYNNEI. Interpreted using the paper, the time point label stands for: newly diagnosed GD, antithyroid drugs for less than 3 months. For both TCR sequencing and RNA sequencing, RNA was extracted from PBMCs using TRIzol. The diagnosis of Graves' disease was made according to American Thyroid Association guidelines. Patients were recruited from an endocrinology department in Xi'an, China. From each patient, about 9.7 milliliters of peripheral blood was collected into an EDTA anticoagulant tube. Ficoll Paque Plus density gradient separation was used to isolate PBMCs, and no further T cell sorting was done. An Agilent 2100 Bioanalyzer and agarose gel were used to check RNA quality, and a NanoDrop 2000 was used to measure RNA concentration.

Overall study results and their limits: Only peripheral blood was studied, because thyroid tissue, the primary lesion, was inaccessible. The authors noted that the small sample size was a limitation that may lower accuracy. Persistent patients shared more public clonotypes among themselves (around 2,700) than newly diagnosed patients did (more than 950). TRBV28, TRBJ1-2 and TRBJ2-5 were preferentially used in persistent disease, while TRBV20-1 and TRBJ2-1 were favored in newly diagnosed disease. Lower TCR Shannon entropy and fewer highly expanded clones were observed in persistent Graves' disease patients than in newly diagnosed patients, which suggested clonal expansion. Sequencing and analysis were restricted to the TCR beta chain.

This clonotype was detected many times. Its recognized antigen is unknown. The sample holds no much larger clone one base away, and base qualities are not on file. Library preparation was by multiplex PCR. Sequenced using an Illumina HiSeq 4000. CDR3 regions were amplified by Arm-PCR with iRepertoire HTBI primers to construct TCR beta libraries. PCR products were gel purified before sequencing. In the source study's methods: Across samples, 55 to 80 TRBV and 13 to 15 TRBJ segments were identified and used for gene usage analysis of CDR3 amino acid clonotypes. COPE and FqMerger were used to merge the filtered high-quality paired reads into contigs. BLAST was used to align contigs to IMGT TRBV, TRBD and TRBJ reference genes, with CDR3 defined following IMGT. Any clonotype with a frequency above 0.1% was classified as a highly expanded clone. Repertoire diversity was measured by Shannon entropy, and V-J evenness by the Gini coefficient. A clonotype was considered public if more than one individual shared it. The public reads were quality trimmed at Q25 with fastp and then assembled into clones with MiXCR by TCRdb, keeping productive beta chains. All rows with the same CDR3 protein become a single entry with the most common DNA and genes. These V and J calls originate from TCRdb's pipeline instead of the authors' own analysis. For this sample the table gives over 350,000 distinct CDR3 sequences, of which 15% were detected only once. Around 7.6% of the sample belongs to the ten largest clones.

This sample also appeared in a second study, on T cells in Graves' hyperthyroidism and ophthalmopathy. The second study also describes: A patient counted as having stable Graves' hyperthyroidism if no progression to ophthalmopathy occurred over 18 months of follow-up. Hyperthyroidism patients were newly diagnosed, with disease duration under 2 months, and aged 18 to 65 years. Patients with uncontrolled infections, other autoimmune diseases, pregnancy or lactation were excluded. Clinical symptoms, serum thyroxine and TRAb, thyroid ultrasound, and orbital computed tomography formed the basis for the diagnoses. The first round of RT-PCR for the TCR CDR3 was performed with the HTBI primer set and the Qiagen OneStep RT-PCR kit. Most expanded thyroid clonotypes (frequency above 0.001) were also detected in blood, a finding suggesting that blood repertoires may reflect thyroid immune responses. A model built on a 13 V-J signature distinguished ophthalmopathy from stable hyperthyroidism, reaching around 88% sensitivity and around 81% specificity in cross-validation and 80%/75% in testing. In validation, progression to ophthalmopathy was predicted by the model with around 70% sensitivity and around 76% specificity, a median of 6.5 months before onset. To identify TCR V-J signatures that set the groups apart, the researchers used a discovery cohort of 100 patients, made up of 43 with Graves' ophthalmopathy and 57 with stable Graves' hyperthyroidism. Prospective prediction of ophthalmopathy was tested in an independent validation cohort of 18 to 20 hyperthyroidism patients and 17 patients who later progressed to ophthalmopathy. For training and testing, the 100 or so patients in the discovery cohort were randomly divided in a 7:3 ratio. Thyroid tissue and blood T-cell repertoires from six Graves' hyperthyroidism patients were also compared in the study. After sampling, hyperthyroidism patients received methimazole starting at 30 mg daily, and ophthalmopathy patients received high-dose intravenous methylprednisolone. Libraries were constructed in a second round of multiplex PCR, after which size selection and purification were performed. Sequencing of the libraries was done on an Illumina HiSeq2000 using paired-end 100 bp reads. Raw data were processed with SOAPnuke, discarding reads with adapters, uncalled bases, mean Phred below 15, or no exact constant-primer or identifier match. COPE v1.2.5 was used to merge the high-quality paired reads, and each unique nucleotide sequence was defined as a clonotype. MiTCR v1.1 was used to align the clonotypes against IMGT TRBV, TRBD and TRBJ reference segments. The analysis was restricted to V-J combinations with a frequency above 0.0001, which together covered 99% to 99.2% of the repertoires. The TCS score was defined as F50 (clonal expansion) divided by E x V (chaos), with BLOSUM62-based TCRdist calculated between CDR3 peptides within each V-J. Welch's t-statistics and random forest reduced 500 to 550 V-J features to roughly 13, which were used in a naive Bayes classifier (R e1071). Sample size was not statistically predetermined, and investigators were not blinded to group allocation. The paper describes TCR Vbeta CDR3 sequencing of 135 peripheral blood samples, made up of 40 to 45 ophthalmopathy patients, around 78 hyperthyroidism patients and roughly 17 progressor patients.

This sequence uses TRBV2 and TRBJ1-6; the D gene cannot be resolved reliably. This sequence was found in a woman between 40 and 55 years old with Graves disease. Donor details come from another sample of the same person, matched by shared clones. The sample here was peripheral blood mononuclear cells (PBMCs), taken at new diagnosis, from a patient treated with antithyroid drugs. The CDR3 region reads CASSEFGRQPSSPLHF. The base sequence is TGTGCCAGCAGTGAATTTGGCCGCCAACCGAGTTCACCCCTCCACTTT.